The 26 T cell receptor beta chains presented below share a single source sample, sequenced in a study of siplizumab effects on memory and regulatory T cells. Using immunoSEQ multiplex PCR, the repertoire was profiled, and TCRdb retains in-frame clones only, with some absent. The sample has tens of thousands of clones; 80% to 90% are singletons. The sample was Tregs sorted from blood. All receptors derive from a human donor in good health.

The chain couples TRBV5-1 to TRBJ2-3; 7 bases are a match to TRBD2. The length of the CDR3 is 13 residues. Looked up from germline, CDR1 is SGHRS and CDR2 is YFSETQ. J was trimmed by 6 bases and V by 3 bases; bases with no gene match: 4. CDR3 loop: CASSSGLVDTQYF. The CDR3 bases are TGCGCCAGCAGCTCCGGACTAGTGGATACGCAGTATTTT. Drawing the rest from reference TRBV5-1 and TRBJ2-3, the complete variable domain is KAGVTQTPRYLIKTRGQQVTLSCSPISGHRSVSWYQQTPGQGLQFLFEYFSETQRNKGNFPGRFSGRQFSNSRSEMNVSTLELGDSALYLCASSSGLVDTQYFGPGTRLTVL.

The chain joins TRBV10-3 to TRBJ2-7, with 8 positions matching TRBD2. Germline V lookup: CDR1 ENHRY, CDR2 SYGVKD. V lost 4 bases, J lost 2 bases, and 4 bases stayed unmatched. This CDR3 is 14 amino acids long. This chain's CDR3 is CAISVGSGAYEQYF. CDR3 sequence (DNA): TGTGCCATCAGTGTGGGTAGCGGGGCCTACGAGCAGTACTTC.

CDR3 amino acids: CASSPTGTGGNQPQHF. The CDR3 coding sequence is TGTGCCAGCTCTCCTACCGGGACAGGGGGCAATCAGCCCCAGCATTTT. The chain carries TRBV18 and TRBJ1-5, with 10 bases identical to TRBD1. The CDR3 covers 16 residues. Per germline, CDR1 KGHSH and CDR2 LQKENI. After removal of 6 bases from V and 2 bases from J, the junction contained 7 bases not matched to a gene. Based on the CDR3 plus reference TRBV18 and TRBJ1-5, the full variable domain is NAGVMQNPRHLVRRRGQEARLRCSPMKGHSHVYWYRQLPEEGLKFMVYLQKENIIDESGMPKERFSAEFPKEGPSILRIQQVVRGDSAAYFCASSPTGTGGNQPQHFGDGTRLSIL.

This rearrangement joins TRBV27 to TRBJ2-2; weak D call: TRBD2 (5 bases). This CDR3 is built from 17 residues. Between the trimmed V and J ends, which lost 5 bases and 6 bases, there was a span of 22 bases. Per germline, CDR1 MNHEY and CDR2 SMNVEV (reference sequence). The CDR3 nucleotides are TGTGCCAGCAGTCGATGGACGATCGGGGTTTACGCCGGGGAGCTGTTTTTT. Amino acid sequence: CASSRWTIGVYAGELFF.

The gene calls are TRBV19 and TRBJ1-1, with 8 bases that match TRBD1. The germline V gene encodes CDR1 LNHDA and CDR2 SQIVND (reference sequence). The CDR3 loop spans 17 amino acids. After removal of 4 bases from V and 1 base from J, the junction contained 11 bases not matched to a gene. For the CDR3, the DNA is TGTGCCAGTAGTACCCGACAGGGGAGAATAGAGAACACTGAAGCTTTCTTT. The encoded protein is CASSTRQGRIENTEAFF.

J is TRBJ2-3 and V is TRBV9; TRBD2 is a possible D gene (7 bases). Germline loops: CDR1 SGDLS, CDR2 YYNGEE. CDR3 size: 15 residues. V dropped 4 bases and J dropped 6 bases, with 18 bases sitting between them. CDR3 amino acids: CASSLSGWGGDTQYF. In DNA, the CDR3 is TGTGCCAGCAGCCTAAGCGGGTGGGGGGGCGATACGCAGTATTTT.

The chain employs TRBV19 and TRBJ1-3; 8 bases are shared with TRBD1. J was trimmed by 3 bases and V by 4 bases; bases with no gene match: 5. CDR1 and CDR2 (germline): LNHDA, SQIVND (reference sequence). The length of the CDR3 is 15 residues. The CDR3 is CASSTGGKFGNTIYF. In nucleotides, the CDR3 is TGTGCCAGTAGTACAGGGGGCAAGTTTGGAAACACCATATATTTT.

As DNA, the CDR3 is TGTGCCAGCAGCTCCGGGCCCAGGGAGACCCAGTACTTC. It yields the protein CASSSGPRETQYF. The chain recombines TRBV11-3 with TRBJ2-5; D gene unclear. Germline CDR1 is SGHNT and CDR2 is YENEEA. Deletions cut 4 bases from V and 5 bases from J, with 11 bases between. The CDR3 is 13 residues long.

This sequence joins TRBV28 and TRBJ1-5; TRBD1 matches 9 bases. CDR1 and CDR2 (germline): MDHEN, SYDVKM. This CDR3 is 14 amino acids long. V shed 4 bases, J shed 6 bases, and the junction held 4 bases outside the gene matches. CDR3 nucleotides: TGTGCCAGCAGTTCCACAGGGGGCGTTCAGCCCCAGCATTTT. Translated, it gives CASSSTGGVQPQHF.

Only one count was recorded for this clone. J is TRBJ2-7 and V is TRBV6-5, with D maybe TRBD1 (6 bases). From germline, CDR1 is MNHEY and CDR2 SVGAGI. The CDR3 consists of 14 residues. V lost 6 bases and J lost 0, with 12 bases in between. CDR3 in DNA: TGTGCCAGCAGCCGCCGGACAGACTCCTACGAGCAGTACTTC. It encodes CASSRRTDSYEQYF.

J is TRBJ2-7 and V is TRBV5-1, with TRBD2 matching 9 bases. The CDR3 has 14 amino acids. Losses at the gene ends were 3 bases for V and 3 bases for J; bases not matched to a gene: 4. Germline CDR1 reads SGHRS; CDR2 reads YFSETQ. In DNA form, the CDR3 reads TGCGCCAGCAGCTCAGTAGCGGGAGACTACGAGCAGTACTTC. Protein sequence: CASSSVAGDYEQYF.

This chain uses TRBV28 with TRBJ2-5; D call uncertain. Trimming took 7 bases from V and 6 from J, leaving 18 bases between them. CDR1 and CDR2 (germline): MDHEN, SYDVKM. The CDR3 has 14 residues. The CDR3 loop reads CASNDGRAGQTQYF. CDR3 bases: TGTGCCAGCAATGACGGGCGAGCTGGACAGACCCAGTACTTC.

This clone has just a few counts. CDR3 sequence reads: CSVECVSTYEQYF. The CDR3 DNA is TGCAGCGTTGAGTGCGTTAGTACCTACGAGCAGTACTTC. The rearrangement links TRBV29-1 to TRBJ2-7; D unresolved. Germline lookup yields CDR1 SQVTM and CDR2 ANQGSEA. Trimming shortened V by 3 bases and J by 2 bases, and 11 bases separated the two germline ends. The CDR3 runs 13 residues.

The count of this clone is one. The chain employs TRBV5-1 and TRBJ2-2; D is undetermined. V was shortened by 3 bases and J by 3 bases, with 6 bases between the two germline ends. Germline V gives CDR1 SGHRS, CDR2 YFSETQ. CDR3 size: 13 residues. CDR3 sequence: CASSSQDTGELFF. CDR3 bases: TGCGCCAGCAGCTCCCAGGACACCGGGGAGCTGTTTTTT.

The chain is built from TRBV5-1 and TRBJ1-5; 7 bases agree with TRBD1. Per germline, CDR1 SGHRS and CDR2 YFSETQ. Trimming took 4 bases from V and 4 from J; bases not matched to a gene: 5. This CDR3 is built from 14 residues. The CDR3, as DNA: TGCGCCAGCAGCCTGGGGACAGAAAATCAGCCCCAGCATTTT. Its protein product is CASSLGTENQPQHF. Drawing the rest from reference TRBV5-1 and TRBJ1-5, the complete variable domain is KAGVTQTPRYLIKTRGQQVTLSCSPISGHRSVSWYQQTPGQGLQFLFEYFSETQRNKGNFPGRFSGRQFSNSRSEMNVSTLELGDSALYLCASSLGTENQPQHFGDGTRLSIL.

The rearrangement joins TRBV6-1 to TRBJ1-2; D is unclear. CDR3 length: 10 amino acids. The germline CDR1 and CDR2 sequences are MNHNS and SASEGT. V was trimmed by 7 bases and J by 5 bases, leaving 5 bases between them. The CDR3 sequence is CASNGYGYTF. The CDR3 nucleotides are TGTGCCAGCAACGGTTATGGCTACACCTTC.

This sequence joins TRBV7-9 and TRBJ1-5; D unresolved. Germline V lookup: CDR1 SEHNR, CDR2 FQNEAQ (reference sequence). This CDR3 region has 15 residues. The ends were cut back, 5 bases at V and 0 bases at J, with 11 bases in the middle. DNA of the CDR3: TGTGCCAGCAGCCCGCTGGCCGATAGCAATCAGCCCCAGCATTTT. It specifies CASSPLADSNQPQHF.

For this clone: Other DNA sequences of this sample code for an identical CDR3. The gene calls are TRBV20-1 and TRBJ2-5; D might be TRBD1 or TRBD2, each matching 6 bases. Per the germline V gene, CDR1 is DFQATT and CDR2 is SNEGSKA (reference sequence). This CDR3 spans 11 amino acids. The V gene lost 5 bases and the J gene lost 4 bases, with 8 bases spanning the gap. Here the CDR3 DNA reads TGCAGTGCTGAGGGGGGAGAGACCCAGTACTTC. This codes for CSAEGGETQYF.

About this clone itself: The junction does not match germline at one end; this may be a read error. V is TRBV18 and J is TRBJ2-1, with 15 bases matching TRBD2. CDR3 length equals 20 residues. Germline V gene sequence: CDR1 KGHSH, CDR2 LQKENI. The CDR3 DNA reads TGTGCCAGCTCACCACTCGGACTAGCGGGAGGGAGTAGCTGGTTAAATGCGCAGTTCTTC. This encodes CASSPLGLAGGSSWLNAQFF.

The gene calls are TRBV10-3 and TRBJ2-7; 13 bases agree with TRBD2. V was clipped by 2 bases and J by 3 bases; unmatched bases: 1. CDR1 ENHRY and CDR2 SYGVKD come from the germline V gene. CDR3 size: 15 residues. The CDR3: CAISEGLAGDYEQYF. CDR3 coding DNA: TGTGCCATCAGTGAGGGACTAGCGGGAGACTACGAGCAGTACTTC.

This chain joins TRBV18 and TRBJ1-2, with 8 bases that match TRBD1. Trimming took 1 base from V and 6 from J; bases not matched to a gene: 4. CDR1 and CDR2 from the germline V gene are KGHSH and LQKENI. The length of the CDR3 is 14 residues. CDR3 sequence (DNA): TGTGCCAGCTCACCACTCCGGACAGGGAATGGCTACACCTTC. Translation gives CASSPLRTGNGYTF.

The chain recombines TRBV29-1 with TRBJ2-1; D gene unclear. Germline values: CDR1 SQVTM, CDR2 ANQGSEA. V lost 3 bases and J lost 0, with 15 bases in between. CDR3 length: 16 residues. CDR3 loop: CSVDLGKISSYNEQFF. The CDR3 DNA reads TGCAGCGTTGATTTGGGAAAGATCAGCTCCTACAATGAGCAGTTCTTC.

V and J are TRBV14 and TRBJ1-2, with no clear D. Trimming cost V 1 base and J 4 bases, with 16 bases left between them. This CDR3 comprises 16 residues. Looked up from germline, CDR1 is SGHDN and CDR2 is FVKESK. In DNA, the CDR3 is TGTGCCAGCAGCCAAGGTGGTGTAGTCGGATCCTATGGCTACACCTTC. Translation: CASSQGGVVGSYGYTF.

The rearrangement joins TRBV7-9 to TRBJ1-2; a weak D match, TRBD1 (5 bases). Germline V gene lookup returns CDR1 SEHNR and CDR2 FQNEAQ (reference sequence). Between the trimmed V and J ends, which lost 0 bases and 4 bases, there was a span of 9 bases. The CDR3 contains 14 residues. Here the CDR3 DNA reads TGTGCCAGCAGCTTAGCTGGGGGGACCTATGGCTACACCTTC. This codes for CASSLAGGTYGYTF.

This clone showed up just once. J is TRBJ2-5 and V is TRBV5-4, with D possibly TRBD1 on 5 matching bases. Deletions cut 4 bases from V and 7 bases from J, with 14 bases between. CDR3 size: 13 residues. Germline assignment: CDR1 SGHNT and CDR2 YYREEE (reference sequence). The CDR3 here is CASSQPGFGTQYF. The CDR3 DNA follows: TGTGCCAGCAGCCAACCAGGGTTCGGGACCCAGTACTTC.

CDR3 in amino acids: CASSSTTPDTQYF. The DNA of the CDR3 is TGTGCCAGCAGTTCGACTACCCCAGATACGCAGTATTTT. The chain joins TRBV6-1 to TRBJ2-3; D perhaps matches TRBD2 (5 bases). Trimming cost V 5 bases and J 4 bases, with 10 bases left between them. The germline gives CDR1 MNHNS, CDR2 SASEGT. CDR3 length: 13 amino acids.